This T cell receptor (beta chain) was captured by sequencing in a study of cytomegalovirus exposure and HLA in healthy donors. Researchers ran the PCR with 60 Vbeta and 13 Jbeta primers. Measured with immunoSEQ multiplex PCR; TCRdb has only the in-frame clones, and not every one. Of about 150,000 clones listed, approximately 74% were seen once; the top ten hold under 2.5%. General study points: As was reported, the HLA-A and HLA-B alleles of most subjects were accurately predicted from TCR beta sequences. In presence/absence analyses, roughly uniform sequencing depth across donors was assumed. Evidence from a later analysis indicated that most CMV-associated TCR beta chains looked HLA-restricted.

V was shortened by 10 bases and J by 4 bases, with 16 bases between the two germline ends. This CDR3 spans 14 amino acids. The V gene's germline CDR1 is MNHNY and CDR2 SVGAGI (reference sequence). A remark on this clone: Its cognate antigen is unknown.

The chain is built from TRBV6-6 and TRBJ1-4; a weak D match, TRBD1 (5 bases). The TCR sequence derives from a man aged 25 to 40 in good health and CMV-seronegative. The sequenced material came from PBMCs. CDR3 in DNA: TGTGCCACGACAACGGCGGGGGATAATGAAAAACTGTTTTTT. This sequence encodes CATTTAGDNEKLFF.